This T cell receptor beta chain was captured by sequencing in a study of CD8+CD57+ T cells in acquired aplastic anemia. An expansion of CD8+CD57+ cells by flow cytometry had been shown in patients chosen for sequencing. Acquired aplastic anemia of severe grade affected all patients. The CDR3 spans 16 residues. Trimming cost V 2 bases and J 2 bases; bases outside gene matches: 10. Looked up from germline, CDR1 is DFQATT and CDR2 is SNEGSKA (reference sequence). Broader study findings: Shared by patients and controls, just under 30 CD8+ CDR3s were abundant in patients.

A note on this clonotype: What it recognizes is unknown.

CDR3 and TCR beta VDJ profiling relied on a genomic DNA template. MiXCR, applied by TCRdb to the reads, yields one record per CDR3 protein. The sample holds under 250,000 distinct CDR3 sequences, around three fifths seen once. The sequencing sample was made of sorted CD4+, CD8+, or CD8+CD57+ T cells (not recorded which) from PBMCs. This receptor was obtained from a human donor with aplastic anemia. The chain carries TRBV20-1 and TRBJ2-5, with 8 bases lining up with TRBD1. The CDR3 nucleotides read TGCAGTGCTAGACCATCGATTTGGACAGGGCAAGAGACCCAGTACTTC. It translates to CSARPSIWTGQETQYF.